Listed below are T cell receptor beta chains from one sample, sequenced in a study of shared clonotypes between healthy human individuals. Repertoires were generated with immunoSEQ multiplex PCR, while TCRdb's copy carries only in-frame clones and drops some. Found here are around 1.6 million clones, about 98% of them singletons; the top ten hold approximately 0.44%. What was sequenced was naive CD4+ T cells sorted from blood. Receptors originate from a man aged 25 to 40 in good health. CDR3s include the opening cysteine and the closing phenylalanine or tryptophan. Each record gives: V gene, J gene, D gene, CDR3 protein, CDR3 DNA. D genes are given only for firm matches.

V: TRBV5-1
J: TRBJ2-7
D: NA
CDR3: CASSLGPGFSSYEQYF
DNA: TGCGCCAGCAGCTTGGGCCCAGGCTTCAGCTCCTACGAGCAGTACTTC

V: TRBV19
J: TRBJ2-1
D: NA
CDR3: CASSTIRESSYNEQFF
DNA: TGTGCCAGTAGTACTATTAGGGAGAGCTCCTACAATGAGCAGTTCTTC

V: TRBV29-1
J: TRBJ2-1
D: NA
CDR3: CSVERVDEQFF
DNA: TGCAGCGTTGAGAGGGTAGATGAGCAGTTCTTC

V: TRBV5-1
J: TRBJ1-1
D: TRBD1
CDR3: CASSHTRTGDTEAFF
DNA: TGCGCCAGCAGCCACACCAGGACAGGGGACACTGAAGCTTTCTTT

V: TRBV6-1
J: TRBJ2-7
D: NA
CDR3: CASKTGNEQYF
DNA: TGTGCCAGCAAAACAGGGAACGAGCAGTACTTC

V: TRBV5-1
J: TRBJ2-6
D: NA
CDR3: CASSSGIGANVLTF
DNA: TGCGCCAGCAGCTCGGGGATCGGGGCCAACGTCCTGACTTTC

V: TRBV9
J: TRBJ1-1
D: TRBD1
CDR3: CASSPRQGPAEAFF
DNA: TGTGCCAGCAGCCCAAGACAGGGGCCGGCTGAAGCTTTCTTT

V: TRBV15
J: TRBJ1-4
D: TRBD1
CDR3: CATSRDPGDRANEKLFF
DNA: TGTGCCACCAGCAGAGATCCAGGGGACAGGGCTAATGAAAAACTGTTTTTT

V: TRBV4-1
J: TRBJ2-5
D: TRBD2
CDR3: CASSQTGTSKETQYF
DNA: TGCGCCAGCAGCCAGACCGGGACTAGCAAAGAGACCCAGTACTTC

V: TRBV29-1
J: TRBJ1-1
D: NA
CDR3: CSVVRVSLNTEAFF
DNA: TGCAGCGTTGTAAGGGTTTCTTTGAACACTGAAGCTTTCTTT

V: TRBV25-1
J: TRBJ2-2
D: TRBD2
CDR3: CASRHSGSESNGELFF
DNA: TGTGCCAGCAGACATAGCGGGAGCGAGAGTAACGGGGAGCTGTTTTTT

V: TRBV27
J: TRBJ2-1
D: TRBD1
CDR3: CASSPRQGFSYNEQFF
DNA: TGTGCCAGCAGTCCGAGACAGGGCTTCTCCTACAATGAGCAGTTCTTC

V: TRBV9
J: TRBJ2-7
D: TRBD2
CDR3: CASSPQGGVSYEQYF
DNA: TGTGCCAGCAGCCCTCAGGGAGGGGTAAGCTACGAGCAGTACTTC

V: TRBV2
J: TRBJ1-1
D: NA
CDR3: CASSREGLAIEAFF
DNA: TGTGCCAGCAGTAGGGAGGGGTTGGCGATTGAAGCTTTCTTT

V: TRBV6-6
J: TRBJ2-7
D: NA
CDR3: CASSYFGTGSYEQYF
DNA: TGTGCCAGCAGTTACTTCGGGACCGGCTCCTACGAGCAGTACTTC

V: TRBV7-9
J: TRBJ2-3
D: NA
CDR3: CASSLGRGDPTDTQYF
DNA: TGTGCCAGCAGCTTAGGGCGAGGGGACCCCACAGATACGCAGTATTTT

V: TRBV11-2
J: TRBJ2-1
D: TRBD2
CDR3: CASRGLAGASYNEQFF
DNA: TGTGCCAGCAGGGGACTAGCGGGAGCCTCCTACAATGAGCAGTTCTTC

V: TRBV5-4
J: TRBJ2-2
D: TRBD1
CDR3: CASSPGDRGNTGELFF
DNA: TGTGCCAGCAGCCCTGGCGACAGGGGGAACACCGGGGAGCTGTTTTTT

V: TRBV5-1
J: TRBJ2-5
D: TRBD2
CDR3: CASSLRASGTQETQYF
DNA: TGCGCCAGCAGCTTGAGGGCTAGCGGGACCCAAGAGACCCAGTACTTC

V: TRBV27
J: TRBJ2-7
D: NA
CDR3: CASSHRRGMNSYEQYF
DNA: TGTGCCAGCAGCCATCGAAGGGGTATGAACTCCTACGAGCAGTACTTC

V: TRBV5-4
J: TRBJ1-2
D: TRBD1
CDR3: CASSSGQRVYDGYTF
DNA: TGTGCCAGCAGCTCGGGACAGAGGGTCTATGATGGCTACACCTTC